This T cell receptor (beta chain) was profiled in a study of monozygotic twins with inflammatory bowel disease. The CDR3 sequence is 13 residues long. Germline assignment: CDR1 LNHNV and CDR2 YYDKDF (reference sequence). With the 5' RACE reads reprocessed, TCRdb shows one record per CDR3 protein and no DNA. The sample data list approximately 340,000 distinct CDR3 sequences. The sample comprised blood. The source is a human donor with ulcerative colitis or Crohn's disease, or a healthy co-twin of an affected twin (not recorded which). The V and J genes are TRBV15 and TRBJ2-3. The CDR3 sequence: CATSRDRQYTQYF.